This TCR beta chain comes out of a study of T cell changes during pregnancy in multiple sclerosis. V lost 0 bases and J 5 bases, leaving 11 bases between the germline ends. The CDR3 loop spans 14 amino acids. Germline lookup yields CDR1 SGHRS and CDR2 YFSETQ. Sequencing used immunoSEQ multiplex PCR; TCRdb keeps in-frame clones, though not all of them. The data hold fewer than 55,000 clones, with approximately 90% observed a single time. The sample holds one count of this clone. This sequence originates from a female donor with multiple sclerosis, enrolled in a pregnancy study. The sample in question was peripheral blood, obtained in the first trimester of pregnancy. This chain links TRBV5-1 with TRBJ1-1; no reliable D call. CDR3: CASSLVTGDTEAFF. CDR3 bases: TGCGCCAGCAGCTTGGTTACGGGTGATACTGAAGCTTTCTTT.